One sample yielded the 3 T cell receptor beta chains listed below, sequenced in a study of blood T cell repertoires in COVID-19. The table came from immunoSEQ multiplex PCR; TCRdb's copy has only in-frame clones and leaves some out. The data contain approximately 100,000 clones, about 85% of them seen just once; the ten biggest clones take up around 39%. The specimen was peripheral blood. The receptors were gathered from a man older than 75 with acute or convalescent COVID-19.

The chain combines TRBV21-1 with TRBJ2-2; the table assigns TRBD2, which was not confirmed against the DNA. TRBV21-1 is assigned pseudogene status. This CDR3 is 20 amino acids long. This CDR3 is CASSKAELAPVPTNTGELFF. CDR3 nucleotide sequence: TGTGCCAGCAGCAAAGCGGAACTAGCGCCCGTCCCAACGAACACCGGGGAGCTGTTTTTT.

This chain connects TRBV4-1 to TRBJ1-6, with 7 bases identical to TRBD1. Losses at the gene ends were 1 base for V and 0 bases for J; bases not matched to a gene: 6. Per germline, CDR1 MGHRA and CDR2 YSYEKL. The length of the CDR3 is 18 residues. The CDR3, as DNA: TGCGCCAGCAGCCAAGTTACGGGACAGAGCTCCTATAATTCACCCCTCCACTTT. Translation: CASSQVTGQSSYNSPLHF.

This chain links TRBV6-5 with TRBJ1-2; weak D call: TRBD1 (5 bases). Trimming removed 8 bases from V and 4 bases from J, with 14 bases in between. In germline, CDR1 is MNHEY, CDR2 SVGAGI. CDR3 size: 13 residues. This CDR3 reads CASSPQTAYGYTF. The CDR3 DNA follows: TGTGCCAGCTCGCCCCAGACAGCCTATGGCTACACCTTC.